The 20 T cell receptor beta chains in this list originate from one sample, sequenced in a study of sequential checkpoint blockade in melanoma. The table came from immunoSEQ multiplex PCR; TCRdb's copy has only in-frame clones and leaves some out. The sample holds under 20,000 clones, roughly 66% seen once. Specified treatment: randomized to nivolumab then ipilimumab (arm A) or the reverse (arm B). Sequences were derived from CD8+ T cells sorted from blood (inferred from file names), sampled from a patient given nivolumab and ipilimumab in sequence. The receptors were gathered from a human donor with melanoma.

The chain carries TRBV5-6 and TRBJ2-7, with 10 bases that match TRBD2. J gave up 6 bases and V 5 bases, and 2 bases lay outside the gene matches. CDR3 size: 12 residues. CDR1 and CDR2 (germline): SGHDT, YYEEEE. CDR3 sequence (DNA): TGTGCCAGCAGAGCGGGGGGGCTCGAGCAGTACTTC. This gives the protein CASRAGGLEQYF.

The chain recombines TRBV4-1 with TRBJ2-7; D possibly corresponds to TRBD2 (6 bases). The CDR3 contains 16 residues. V was pared by 1 base and J by 4 bases, with 17 bases between. Germline CDR1 and CDR2: MGHRA and YSYEKL. CDR3 in DNA: TGCGCCAGCAGCCAAGGGTTGGGGGGAGGCCTTTACGAGCAGTACTTC. This translates into CASSQGLGGGLYEQYF.

The chain links TRBV5-6 to TRBJ1-4; TRBD1 aligns across 10 bases. V shed 2 bases, J shed 9 bases, and the junction held 7 bases outside the gene matches. The CDR3 has 15 amino acids. Germline V gene sequence: CDR1 SGHDT, CDR2 YYEEEE. CDR3 residues: CASSFSGQGRKKLFF. The CDR3 nucleotides read TGTGCCAGCAGCTTCTCGGGACAGGGGAGGAAAAAACTGTTTTTT. The full variable domain, in which reference TRBV5-6 and TRBJ1-4 provide the parts outside the CDR3, is DAGVTQSPTHLIKTRGQQVTLRCSPKSGHDTVSWYQQALGQGPQFIFQYYEEEERQRGNFPDRFSGHQFPNYSSELNVNALLLGDSALYLCASSFSGQGRKKLFFGSGTQLSVL.

The V and J genes are TRBV9 and TRBJ1-2, with TRBD1 matching over 10 bases. The CDR3 has 14 residues. Germline trimming cut 3 bases from V and 8 bases from J; bases unmatched to any gene: 7. Germline V CDR1 and CDR2: SGDLS, YYNGEE. The CDR3 protein is CASSAPGQGTGYTF. DNA for the CDR3: TGTGCCAGCAGCGCCCCGGGACAGGGGACCGGCTACACCTTC. The whole variable domain, remainder taken from reference TRBV9 and TRBJ1-2, is DSGVTQTPKHLITATGQRVTLRCSPRSGDLSVYWYQQSLDQGLQFLIQYYNGEERAKGNILERFSAQQFPDLHSELNLSSLELGDSALYFCASSAPGQGTGYTFGSGTRLTVV.

V gene TRBV28 combines with J gene TRBJ2-7, with D perhaps matching TRBD1 (6 bases). V was pared by 6 bases and J by 0 bases, with 9 bases between. This CDR3 is 13 amino acids long. The germline CDR1 and CDR2 sequences are MDHEN and SYDVKM. The CDR3 coding sequence is TGTGCCAGCAGACAGGGAATCTCCTACGAGCAGTACTTC. Residues: CASRQGISYEQYF.

A word on this clone: At one of its ends the junction is not consistent with the germline gene, which may arise from a read error. The chain uses TRBV27 and TRBJ1-2, with D unresolved. This CDR3 spans 13 amino acids. Germline V gives CDR1 MNHEY, CDR2 SMNVEV (reference sequence). CDR3 coding DNA: TGTGCCAGCAGTTCCCTCCCTAATTATGGCTACACCTTC. This codes for CASSSLPNYGYTF.

In regard to this clone: The sample has other DNA sequences that encode this CDR3 too. This sequence joins TRBV9 and TRBJ2-2; TRBD1 agrees at 7 bases. Per germline, CDR1 SGDLS and CDR2 YYNGEE. The CDR3 is made up of 13 amino acids. The junction had 4 bases not matched to a gene; V was cut back by 6 bases and J by 5 bases. The CDR3 here is CASTETGTGELFF. In nucleotides, the CDR3 is TGTGCCAGCACTGAGACAGGGACCGGGGAGCTGTTTTTT. The full variable domain, completed using reference TRBV9 and TRBJ2-2, is DSGVTQTPKHLITATGQRVTLRCSPRSGDLSVYWYQQSLDQGLQFLIQYYNGEERAKGNILERFSAQQFPDLHSELNLSSLELGDSALYFCASTETGTGELFFGEGSRLTVL.

The chain has TRBV5-8 and TRBJ2-7; D uncertain. Germline loops: CDR1 SGHTS, CDR2 YDEGEE. CDR3 length equals 15 residues. The ends were cut back, 2 bases at V and 2 bases at J, with 14 bases in the middle. CDR3 protein: CASSFTIPPTYEQYF. CDR3 nucleotide sequence: TGTGCCAGCAGCTTCACTATTCCCCCCACCTACGAGCAGTACTTC.

This clone was recorded only once. V usage is TRBV2 and J usage is TRBJ1-2; TRBD1 aligns across 9 bases. Germline CDR1 is SNHLY and CDR2 is FYNNEI. The trim removed 4 bases at V and 7 bases at J, leaving 19 bases unmatched. The CDR3 is 18 residues long. CDR3 sequence: CASSGPLRDRERNGGYTF. In DNA, the CDR3 is TGTGCCAGCAGTGGTCCCCTCCGGGACAGGGAGCGGAATGGTGGCTACACCTTC.

The rearrangement uses TRBV7-3 and TRBJ2-5, with unresolved D. TRBJ2-7 matches the DNA end more closely, so the J call is doubtful. This CDR3 has 15 residues. The germline gives CDR1 SGHTA, CDR2 FQGTGA. CDR3 DNA sequence: TGTGCCAGCAGCTTAGGATCCGCAGGCCCCTACGAGCAGTACTTC. It encodes CASSLGSAGPYEQYF.

CDR3 sequence: CASSQVLTGRTTDTQYF. CDR3 sequence (DNA): TGCGCCAGCAGCCAAGTCCTTACCGGGAGAACCACAGATACGCAGTATTTT. The chain carries TRBV4-1 and TRBJ2-3; TRBD2 is a possible D gene (6 bases). The V end lost 1 base, the J end lost 2 bases, and 16 bases lay between the germline ends. Per germline, CDR1 MGHRA and CDR2 YSYEKL. The CDR3 sequence is 17 residues long.

The sample holds one count of this clone. V is TRBV6-4 and J is TRBJ2-1, with no clear D. Germline values: CDR1 MRHNA, CDR2 SNTAGT. V dropped 0 bases and J dropped 7 bases, with 7 bases sitting between them. The CDR3 runs to 13 residues. CDR3 DNA sequence: TGTGCCAGCAGTGACTCCCAGGAAAATGAGCAGTTCTTC. Its protein product is CASSDSQENEQFF.

The V call is TRBV4-2, the J call TRBJ1-6; D gene uncertain. The germline CDR1 and CDR2 sequences are LGHNA and YNFKEQ. V was pared by 2 bases and J by 2 bases, with 13 bases between. CDR3 length: 17 amino acids. The CDR3 bases are TGTGCCAGCAGCCAACCGGAGGGCTACACCTATAATTCACCCCTCCACTTT. Its translation is CASSQPEGYTYNSPLHF.

V is TRBV5-1 and J is TRBJ2-5; D might be TRBD2 (6 bases). Germline assignment: CDR1 SGHRS and CDR2 YFSETQ. The CDR3 is 16 amino acids. Trimming stripped 0 bases from V and 2 bases from J, with 14 bases between. The CDR3 nucleotides read TGCGCCAGCAGCTTGGTGGGAGGACCCAGGCAAGAGACCCAGTACTTC. Amino acids: CASSLVGGPRQETQYF.

The chain links TRBV27 to TRBJ2-3, with 13 positions matching TRBD2. Germline values: CDR1 MNHEY, CDR2 SMNVEV (reference sequence). V shed 9 bases and J 4 bases; nucleotides not matched to a gene: 4. This CDR3 has 14 amino acids. CDR3 loop: CASGLAGVPDTQYF. Here the CDR3 DNA reads TGTGCCAGTGGACTAGCGGGGGTTCCAGATACGCAGTATTTT.

Only a few counts were recorded for this clone. J is TRBJ2-7 and V is TRBV13; the match to TRBD1 covers 11 bases. Germline-derived CDR1 and CDR2 are PRHDT and FYEKMQ (reference sequence). Trimming took 3 bases from V and 5 from J; bases not matched to a gene: 3. The CDR3 is 14 amino acids. CDR3 residues: CASSFWTGGHEQYF. CDR3 in DNA: TGTGCCAGCAGCTTCTGGACAGGGGGCCACGAGCAGTACTTC.

This clone has a handful of counts. This chain links TRBV6-4 with TRBJ1-2; 7 bases are a match to TRBD1. The CDR3 is 15 residues long. Trimming cost V 5 bases and J 6 bases; bases outside gene matches: 12. The germline gives CDR1 MRHNA, CDR2 SNTAGT. In DNA form, the CDR3 reads TGTGCCAGCAGTACTCGGACCGGGACAGCCCATGGCTACACCTTC. This codes for CASSTRTGTAHGYTF.

The genes are TRBV27 and TRBJ2-2; D ambiguous. The CDR3 spans 15 residues. V shed 0 bases and J shed 3 bases, with 8 bases lying between them. Germline V gene sequence: CDR1 MNHEY, CDR2 SMNVEV (reference sequence). The CDR3, as DNA: TGTGCCAGCAGTTTATCGGGCTACCACACCGGGGAGCTGTTTTTT. Protein sequence: CASSLSGYHTGELFF.

V and J are TRBV6-5 and TRBJ2-5; possible D gene TRBD1, 5 bases. The DNA end is a closer match to TRBJ2-7, so the J assignment may be wrong. The CDR3 runs to 15 residues. In germline, CDR1 is MNHEY, CDR2 SVGAGI. The CDR3 DNA follows: TGTGCCAGCAGGGGCTGGACCAGGGATTCCTACGAGCAGTACTTC. It specifies CASRGWTRDSYEQYF.

The chain uses TRBV19 and TRBJ2-5, with TRBD1 matching 7 bases. Germline CDR1 LNHDA, CDR2 SQIVND (reference sequence). The ends lost 6 bases at V and 5 bases at J; junction bases unmatched: 6. CDR3 length: 13 amino acids. CDR3 residues: CASRPRGLETQYF. The CDR3 coding sequence is TGTGCCAGTAGGCCCAGGGGGTTGGAGACCCAGTACTTC.